This TCR beta chain was sequenced in a study of regulatory T cells in long-lasting Graves disease. General observations from the study: Persistent disease samples used TRBV28, TRBJ1-2 and TRBJ2-5 preferentially.

Relying on iRepertoire HTBI primers and Arm-PCR of CDR3 regions, the team built TCR beta libraries. TCRdb independently ran MiXCR on the multiplex PCR reads; one entry per CDR3 protein. The sample records about 430,000 distinct CDR3 sequences, approximately 16% being singletons. The length of the CDR3 is 14 residues. Germline CDR1 reads MDHEN; CDR2 reads SYDVKM. V lost 2 bases to trimming and J lost 6 bases; unmatched junction nucleotides: 4. This clonotype was seen ten or more times. No antigen is known for it. The sample's time point: newly diagnosed GD, antithyroid drugs for less than 3 months. The TCR library was made from RNA that had been extracted from PBMCs in TRIzol. American Thyroid Association guidelines were used to diagnose Graves' disease. The same sample was also studied in work on T cells in Graves' hyperthyroidism and ophthalmopathy. That study reports: Newly diagnosed hyperthyroidism, duration under 2 months, in patients aged 18 to 65.

Source: peripheral blood mononuclear cells (PBMCs), taken at new diagnosis, from a patient treated with antithyroid drugs. This receptor was taken from a woman aged 40 to 49 with Graves disease. The V call is TRBV28, the J call TRBJ1-1; 9 bases fit TRBD1. CDR3: CASSLEGQGSEAFF. The CDR3 nucleotides read TGTGCCAGCAGTTTAGAGGGACAGGGTTCTGAAGCTTTCTTT.